Presented here are 11 T cell receptor beta chains from one specimen sequenced in a study of blood T cell repertoires in COVID-19. Here immunoSEQ multiplex PCR was the method, and the copy in TCRdb shows in-frame clones only, minus some. This sample has under 100,000 clones, with about 80% found just once. Sequencing input: peripheral blood. These receptors were collected from a woman in her sixties or seventies with acute or convalescent COVID-19.

The V call is TRBV28, the J call TRBJ2-5; possibly TRBD2 for D (6 bases). Germline V gene lookup returns CDR1 MDHEN and CDR2 SYDVKM. Between the trimmed V and J ends, which lost 8 bases and 2 bases, there was a span of 12 bases. The CDR3 is made up of 13 amino acids. CDR3 loop: CASSRGGQETQYF. In DNA, the CDR3 is TGTGCCAGCTCCCGCGGAGGGCAAGAGACCCAGTACTTC.

This chain uses TRBV3-1 (or the pseudogene TRBV3-2) with TRBJ1-1, with 7 bases lining up with TRBD1. Germline lookup yields CDR1 LGHDT and CDR2 YNNKEL (reference sequence). Losses at the gene ends were 4 bases for V and 1 base for J; bases not matched to a gene: 6. The CDR3 extends over 15 amino acids. The CDR3 loop reads CASSLRGGWNTEAFF. In nucleotides, the CDR3 is TGTGCCAGCAGCCTCCGAGGGGGCTGGAACACTGAAGCTTTCTTT.

DNA for the CDR3: TGTGCCAGCAGCGTCGATGGGGCAGGATATGAGCAGTTCTTC. This gives the protein CASSVDGAGYEQFF. The chain is built from TRBV9 and TRBJ2-1; tentatively, D is TRBD1 (5 bases). The V gene lost 2 bases and the J gene lost 8 bases, with 14 bases spanning the gap. This CDR3 region has 14 residues. Germline V gene data show CDR1 as SGDLS and CDR2 as YYNGEE.

This chain connects TRBV5-4 to TRBJ1-1; D gene unclear. In germline, CDR1 is SGHNT, CDR2 YYREEE (reference sequence). CDR3 size: 13 residues. V lost 4 bases and J 1 base, leaving 8 bases between the germline ends. Written as DNA, the CDR3 is TGTGCCAGCAGCCCCGACAAGAACACTGAAGCTTTCTTT. Amino acid sequence: CASSPDKNTEAFF.

V usage is TRBV11-3 and J usage is TRBJ2-5; TRBD1 matches 8 bases. The length of the CDR3 is 15 residues. CDR1 SGHNT and CDR2 YENEEA come from the germline V gene. V was pared by 1 base and J by 2 bases, with 3 bases of the junction left unmatched. The chain's CDR3 is CASSLGQGAQETQYF. CDR3 nucleotides: TGTGCCAGCAGCTTAGGGCAGGGGGCTCAAGAGACCCAGTACTTC. The full variable domain, its missing parts supplied by reference TRBV11-3 and TRBJ2-5, is EAGVVQSPRYKIIEKKQPVAFWCNPISGHNTLYWYLQNLGQGPELLIRYENEEAVDDSQLPKDRFSAERLKGVDSTLKIQPAELGDSAVYLCASSLGQGAQETQYFGPGTRLLVL.

This clone has only one observation. The rearrangement links TRBV4-2 to TRBJ2-2, with D maybe TRBD2 (7 bases). CDR3 length equals 15 residues. Trimming left V 0 bases short and J 4 bases short, with 9 bases between. Germline CDR1 is LGHNA and CDR2 is YNFKEQ. The CDR3 spells CASSQEGGPTGELFF. In DNA form, the CDR3 reads TGTGCCAGCAGCCAAGAGGGGGGGCCCACCGGGGAGCTGTTTTTT.

The rearrangement uses TRBV4-1 and TRBJ2-5, with TRBD2 matching 9 bases. With V trimmed by 6 bases and J by 2 bases, 1 base remained unmatched. This CDR3 is 13 amino acids long. CDR1 is MGHRA and CDR2 is YSYEKL in the germline V gene. CDR3 coding DNA: TGCGCCAGCAGAGCGGGGGGTCAAGAGACCCAGTACTTC. It codes for CASRAGGQETQYF.

V gene TRBV5-1 combines with J gene TRBJ1-1; D is ambiguous. Between the trimmed V and J ends, which lost 3 bases and 0 bases, there was a span of 12 bases. Germline V gene lookup returns CDR1 SGHRS and CDR2 YFSETQ. The CDR3 has 15 amino acids. The CDR3 protein is CASSSSPVMNTEAFF. In nucleotides, the CDR3 is TGCGCCAGCAGCTCTTCCCCGGTCATGAACACTGAAGCTTTCTTT.

V usage is TRBV10-3 and J usage is TRBJ1-5, with no clear D. The CDR3 runs 12 residues. V lost 3 bases and J 3 bases, leaving 3 bases between the germline ends. Germline CDR1 ENHRY, CDR2 SYGVKD. The CDR3 coding sequence is TGTGCCATCAGTGACAACAATCAGCCCCAGCATTTT. This gives the protein CAISDNNQPQHF.

This clone was seen a single time. CDR3 protein: CASSARAEGGYTF. CDR3 nucleotide sequence: TGTGCCAGCAGTGCAAGGGCGGAGGGAGGCTACACCTTC. The gene calls are TRBV27 and TRBJ1-2; no definite D call. CDR3 length: 13 residues. Trimming cost V 5 bases and J 8 bases, with 15 bases left between them. Germline assignment: CDR1 MNHEY and CDR2 SMNVEV (reference sequence).

The chain uses TRBV30 and TRBJ1-1; 8 positions agree with TRBD1. V lost 3 bases, J lost 1 base, and 4 bases stayed unmatched. The V gene's germline CDR1 is GTSNPN and CDR2 SVGIG (reference sequence). The length of the CDR3 is 14 residues. The CDR3 is CAWSQTGANTEAFF. The CDR3 coding sequence is TGTGCCTGGAGCCAGACAGGGGCGAACACTGAAGCTTTCTTT.